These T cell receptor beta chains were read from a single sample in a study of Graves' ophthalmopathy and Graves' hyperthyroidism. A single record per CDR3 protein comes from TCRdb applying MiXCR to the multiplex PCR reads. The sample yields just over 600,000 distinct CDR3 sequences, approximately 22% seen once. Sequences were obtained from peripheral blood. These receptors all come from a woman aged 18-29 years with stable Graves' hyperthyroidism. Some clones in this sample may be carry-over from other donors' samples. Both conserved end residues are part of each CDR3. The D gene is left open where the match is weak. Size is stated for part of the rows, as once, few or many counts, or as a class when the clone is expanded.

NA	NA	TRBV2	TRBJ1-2	TGTGCCAGCAGGGGGGACGGCAACTATGGCTACACCTTC	CASRGDGNYGYTF
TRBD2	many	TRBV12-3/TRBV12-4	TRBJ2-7	TGTGCCAGCAGTTCGACTAGCGGGAGCACCTACGAGCAGTACTTC	CASSSTSGSTYEQYF
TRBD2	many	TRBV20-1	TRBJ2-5	TGCAGTGCTAGAGATCTCCTAGCGGGAGTGACCCAGTACTTC	CSARDLLAGVTQYF
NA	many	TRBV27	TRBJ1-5	TGTGCCATCGCGACAGGTTTAAATCAGCCCCAGCATTTT	CAIATGLNQPQHF
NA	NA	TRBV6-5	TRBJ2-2	TGTGCCAGCAGTTCCCCCCGGGGGCGCTTCGCCGGGGAGCTGTTTTTT	CASSSPRGRFAGELFF
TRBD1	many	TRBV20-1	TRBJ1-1	TGCAGTGCTCCCAACAGGGGTACGGTTCAGATGAACACTGAAGCTTTCTTT	CSAPNRGTVQMNTEAFF
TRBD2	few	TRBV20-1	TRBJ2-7	TGCAGTGCTAGAATGGGACTAGCGGATTACGAGCAGTACTTC	CSARMGLADYEQYF
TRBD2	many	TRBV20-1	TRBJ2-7	TGCGGGGGGTGGACTAGCGGGATCTACGAGCAGTACTTC	CGGWTSGIYEQYF
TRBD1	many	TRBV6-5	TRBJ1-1	TGTGCCAGCAGTTACTCGGGACAGATACTTACTGAAGCTTTCTTT	CASSYSGQILTEAFF
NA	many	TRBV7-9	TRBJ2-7	TGTGCCAGCAGCCCTCGGGGAGGGGGGGACGAGCAGTACTTC	CASSPRGGGDEQYF
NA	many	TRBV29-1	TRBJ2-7	TGCAGCGTTGGCCAGTTGGGCGAGCAGTACTTC	CSVGQLGEQYF
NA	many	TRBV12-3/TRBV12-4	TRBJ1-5	TGTGCCAGCAGTGCCACTATGCTTGTCAATCAGCCCCAGCATTTT	CASSATMLVNQPQHF
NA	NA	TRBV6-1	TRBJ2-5	TGTGCCAGCAGTGCAAACAGGGCGGGGGAAGAGACCCAGTACTTC	CASSANRAGEETQYF
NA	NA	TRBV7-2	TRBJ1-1	TGTGCCAGCAGCTTAGCTACAGGGATGGGCCTACGTTCCACTGAAGCTTTCTTT	CASSLATGMGLRSTEAFF
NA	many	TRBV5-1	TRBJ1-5	TGCGCCAGCAGCCGGGCCCCGGGGGAGACCAATCAGCCCCAGCATTTT	CASSRAPGETNQPQHF
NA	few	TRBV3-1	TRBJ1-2	TGTGCCAGCAGCCACCGCAGAAGGACAGAGACATATGGCTACACCTTC	CASSHRRRTETYGYTF
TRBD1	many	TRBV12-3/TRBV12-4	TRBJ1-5	TGTGCCAGCAGTGGGACAGCCAATCAGCCCCAGCATTTT	CASSGTANQPQHF
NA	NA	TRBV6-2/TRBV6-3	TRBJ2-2	TGTGCCAGCAGGGCCGGAGGGGCGGGGTTGGACACCGGGGAGCTGTTTTTT	CASRAGGAGLDTGELFF
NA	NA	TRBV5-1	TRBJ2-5	TGCGCCAGCAGCGTCGGCAGGGTAGAAGAGACCCAGTACTTC	CASSVGRVEETQYF
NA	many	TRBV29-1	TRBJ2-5	TGCAGCGCCCCGTGGGACGGTCCGCAAGAGACCCAGTACTTC	CSAPWDGPQETQYF
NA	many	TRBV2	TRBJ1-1	TGTGCCAGCAGTGAAGCCTTAGGGAATTTGGGGACTGAAGCTTTCTTT	CASSEALGNLGTEAFF
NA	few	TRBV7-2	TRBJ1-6	TGTGCCAGCAGCCTCGAGGTTGGGGGGGGCGCCTATAATTCACCCCTCCACTTT	CASSLEVGGGAYNSPLHF
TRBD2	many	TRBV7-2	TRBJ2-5	TGTGCCAGCAGCTTATGGGGGACTAGCGGAGTCCAAGAGACCCAGTACTTC	CASSLWGTSGVQETQYF
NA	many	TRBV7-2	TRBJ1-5	TGTGCCAGCAGCTTAGTGGCAGTTACCAATCAGCCCCAGCATTTT	CASSLVAVTNQPQHF
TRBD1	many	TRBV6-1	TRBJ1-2	TGTGCCAGCAAGCCGACCGGACAGGAGAAGGGCTACACCTTC	CASKPTGQEKGYTF
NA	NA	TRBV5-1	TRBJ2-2	TGCGCCAGCAGCTTAATAGGACGCCCGCTGAACACCGGGGAGCTGTTTTTT	CASSLIGRPLNTGELFF
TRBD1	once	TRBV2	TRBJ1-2	TGTGCCAGCAGTGCTGGACAGGGACTCTATGGCTACACCTTC	CASSAGQGLYGYTF
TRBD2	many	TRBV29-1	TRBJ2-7	TGCAGCGTCCCGGGACTAGGTCTCGACGAGCAGTACTTC	CSVPGLGLDEQYF
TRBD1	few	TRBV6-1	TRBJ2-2	TGTGCCAGCAGTGTAACAGGGGGTTCGACCGGGGAGCTGTTTTTT	CASSVTGGSTGELFF
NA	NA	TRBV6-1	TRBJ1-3	TGTGCCAGCAGGGCATTTGGAAACACCATATATTTT	CASRAFGNTIYF
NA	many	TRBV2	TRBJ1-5	TGTGCCAGCAGTGAGGGCAGCGATCAGCCCCAGCATTTT	CASSEGSDQPQHF
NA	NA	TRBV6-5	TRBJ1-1	TGTGCCAGCAGTTACTCTCAAATCGGGCCGGGGAACACTGAAGCTTGCTTT	CASSYSQIGPGNTEACF
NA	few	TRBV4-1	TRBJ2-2	TGCGCCAGCAGCCAGATAGGGGGATCGAACACCGGGGAGCTGTTTTTT	CASSQIGGSNTGELFF